This T cell receptor beta chain was observed in a study of control samples from healthy donors and cancer patients. This clone was recorded many times. This CDR3 spans 18 amino acids. In germline, CDR1 is SGHRS, CDR2 YFSETQ. V lost 3 bases and J lost 5; bases outside the gene matches: 9. The protocol was immunoSEQ multiplex PCR, while the TCRdb copy is restricted to in-frame clones and leaves out a portion. The data hold 90,000 to 100,000 clones, with around three quarters observed a single time. Material for sequencing was blood. The clonotype comes from a woman in her twenties or thirties in good health. The chain links TRBV5-1 to TRBJ2-2; 14 bases fit TRBD2. CDR3: CASSSPRLAGGRTGELFF. The CDR3 DNA follows: TGCGCCAGCAGCTCCCCTCGACTAGCGGGGGGGCGGACCGGGGAGCTGTTTTTT.